This T cell receptor beta chain appears in the sequencing data of a study of OX40 agonist ivuxolimab in advanced cancers. In the study overall: With a range of roughly 20 to 80, age averaged 60 years, and around 80% were male. Three patients showed partial responses: one hepatocellular carcinoma and two cutaneous melanoma cases.

Some clones are missing from TCRdb's copy, which holds only in-frame ones; the method was immunoSEQ multiplex PCR. The sample lists tens of thousands of clones; about 85% were seen once. Trimming at V came to 1 base and at J to 3 bases, leaving 4 bases not matched to a gene. The CDR3 extends over 15 amino acids. Germline V CDR1 and CDR2: SGHNT, YENEEA. The TCR comes from an adult with an advanced solid tumor such as melanoma, head and neck, liver or kidney cancer. This sample comprised CD4+ or CD8+ T cells sorted from blood, obtained in a trial of the OX40 agonist ivuxolimab. The rearrangement uses TRBV11-3 and TRBJ2-3, with 7 bases fitting TRBD2. The CDR3 sequence is CASSLAGGRTDTQYF. The CDR3 nucleotides read TGTGCCAGCAGCTTAGCGGGCGGGAGAACAGATACGCAGTATTTT.